Listed below are T cell receptor beta chains from one sample, sequenced in a study of STAT3 mutations in large granular lymphocyte leukemia. Assay used: immunoSEQ multiplex PCR; TCRdb lists only in-frame clones, some missing. The table shows about 39,000 clones, with roughly three quarters occurring only once. Sequencing used PBMCs. Receptor source: a human donor with T large granular lymphocyte leukemia. Some clones in this sample may be carry-over from other donors' samples. Both conserved end residues are part of each CDR3. The order of the fields is J gene, D gene, V gene, CDR3 length, clone size, CDR3 protein, CDR3 DNA. D genes are given only for firm matches. Only part of the rows carry a size: once, few, many, or a class if the clone is expanded.

TRBJ1-6 NA TRBV19 14 few CASSISPANSPLHF TGTGCCAGTAGTATTTCCCCGGCCAACTCACCCCTCCACTTT
TRBJ2-3 TRBD2 TRBV30 14 NA CAWSLAGGTDTQYF TGTGCCTGGAGTCTAGCGGGGGGCACAGATACGCAGTATTTT
TRBJ2-2 NA TRBV4-3 17 NA CASRHREDIVGTGELFF TGCGCCAGCAGGCACAGGGAAGATATAGTAGGAACCGGGGAGCTGTTTTTT
TRBJ1-4 NA TRBV7-6 14 NA CASSFGATNEKLFF TGTGCCAGCAGCTTTGGGGCAACTAATGAAAAACTGTTTTTT
TRBJ2-3 NA TRBV6-6 14 once CASSYIWGTDTQYF TGTGCCAGCAGTTACATATGGGGCACAGATACGCAGTATTTT
TRBJ1-1 NA TRBV6-6 14 NA CASRGGTPWTEAFF TGTGCCAGCAGGGGGGGCACCCCTTGGACTGAAGCTTTCTTT
TRBJ2-2 NA TRBV29-1 11 NA CSVEESGELFF TGCAGCGTTGAAGAGTCCGGGGAGCTGTTTTTT
TRBJ2-1 NA TRBV23-1 15 NA CASSQVEELNNEQFF TGCGCCAGCAGTCAAGTGGAGGAGCTGAACAATGAGCAGTTCTTC
TRBJ2-7 NA TRBV9 18 NA CASSVGVSAPNRPYEQYF TGTGCCAGCAGCGTAGGGGTGTCGGCCCCGAATCGACCCTACGAGCAGTACTTC
TRBJ2-1 NA TRBV28 15 NA CASSLAGEGYNEQFF TGTGCCAGCAGTTTGGCAGGGGAAGGGTACAATGAGCAGTTCTTC
TRBJ2-6 NA TRBV30 17 once CAAPPTGIGSGANVLTF TGTGCCGCTCCCCCCACAGGGATAGGCTCTGGGGCCAACGTCCTGACTTTC
TRBJ1-5 NA TRBV29-1 13 NA CSVVTDSHQPQHF TGCAGCGTTGTAACAGACAGTCATCAGCCCCAGCATTTT
TRBJ1-4 NA TRBV9 15 NA CASSPRTGGGEKLFF TGTGCCAGCAGCCCCCGAACAGGCGGCGGAGAAAAACTGTTTTTT
TRBJ2-5 NA TRBV11-3 13 NA CASSFSGQETQYF TGTGCCAGCAGCTTTTCAGGCCAAGAGACCCAGTACTTC
TRBJ1-3 NA TRBV6-6 12 NA CASRGPGNTIYF TGTGCCAGCAGGGGGCCAGGAAACACCATATATTTT
TRBJ2-7 NA TRBV6-5 13 NA CASSRISSYEQYF TGTGCCAGCAGTCGCATTTCGTCCTACGAGCAGTACTTC